Below, one TCR beta chain is given with its context. Its target is not known. This sample was taken from a study of T cell responses to AZD1222 COVID-19 vaccine. Study-wide results and limits: Clonal diversity was possibly underestimated, and white British individuals and females predominated among donors. Regions left unmutated in variants are reportedly the target of nearly half of spike-specific TCRs.

Produced via immunoSEQ multiplex PCR; TCRdb's table is partial and in-frame only. The sample contains fewer than 200,000 clones, 70% to 90% of which appear only once. Germline CDR1 and CDR2: ENHRY and SYGVKD. With 0 bases removed from V and 7 bases from J, the gap between germline ends came to 10 bases. The CDR3 runs to 13 residues. The specimen comprised peripheral blood, sampled 28 days after the second dose of the MenACWY control vaccine. This clonotype was obtained from an adult who received the MenACWY meningococcal vaccine as a control. The chain carries TRBV10-3 and TRBJ2-7; D not certain. The CDR3 spells CAISESRPGEQYF. The CDR3 coding sequence is TGTGCCATCAGTGAGTCCCGACCCGGGGAGCAGTACTTC.